This T cell receptor beta chain was identified during a study of shared clonotypes between healthy human individuals. Across the whole study: A donor's plate count was three for CD4 naive and three for CD4 memory; CD8 naive had two and CD8 memory one.

Study-level results: Sharing of clonotypes among donors was expected to vary with sequencing depth.

Sorted-subset replicate PCR reactions were performed with 200 ng DNA, corresponding to about 32,000 T cell genomes. This table comes from immunoSEQ multiplex PCR, and its TCRdb copy is limited to in-frame clones, with some not included. The data show hundreds of thousands of clones, with around four fifths seen just once and roughly 1.9% held by the top ten. The CDR3 runs to 13 residues. V lost 0 bases, J lost 10 bases, and 4 bases stayed unmatched. CDR1 and CDR2 (germline): SGDLS, YYNGEE. Note on this clone: Its target is not known.

V usage is TRBV9 and J usage is TRBJ2-1, with 7 bases lining up with TRBD2. The sequenced sample consisted of memory CD4+ T cells sorted from blood. Subset defined: CD45RA-negative fraction. The receptor was derived from a woman in her twenties or thirties in good health. CDR3 coding DNA: TGTGCCAGCAGCGTAGTACCTAGCGGAGAGCAGTTCTTC. Its protein is CASSVVPSGEQFF.